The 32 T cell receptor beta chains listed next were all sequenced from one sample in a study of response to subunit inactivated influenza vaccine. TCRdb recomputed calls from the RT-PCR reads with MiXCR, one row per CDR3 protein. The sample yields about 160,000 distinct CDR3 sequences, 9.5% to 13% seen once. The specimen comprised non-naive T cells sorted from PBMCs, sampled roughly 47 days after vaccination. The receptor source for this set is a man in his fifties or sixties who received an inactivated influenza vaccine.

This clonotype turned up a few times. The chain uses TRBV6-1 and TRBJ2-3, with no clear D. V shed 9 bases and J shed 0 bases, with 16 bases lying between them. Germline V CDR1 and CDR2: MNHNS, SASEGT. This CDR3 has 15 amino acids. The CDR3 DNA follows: TGTGCCAGTAGAAGGACGGAAATAAGCACAGATACGCAGTATTTT. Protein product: CASRRTEISTDTQYF.

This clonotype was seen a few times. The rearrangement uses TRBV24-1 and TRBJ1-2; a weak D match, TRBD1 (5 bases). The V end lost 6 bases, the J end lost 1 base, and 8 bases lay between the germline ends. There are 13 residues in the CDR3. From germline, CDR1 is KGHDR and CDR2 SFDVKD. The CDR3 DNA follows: TGTGCCACCAGTCGGGACTTTAACTATGGCTACACCTTC. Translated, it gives CATSRDFNYGYTF.

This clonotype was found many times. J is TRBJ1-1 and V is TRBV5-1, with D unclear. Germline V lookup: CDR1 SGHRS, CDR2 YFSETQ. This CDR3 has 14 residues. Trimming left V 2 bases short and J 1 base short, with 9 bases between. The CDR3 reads CASSLISENTEAFF. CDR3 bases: TGCGCCAGCAGCTTAATCTCGGAGAACACTGAAGCTTTCTTT. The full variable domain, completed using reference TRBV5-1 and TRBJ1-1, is KAGVTQTPRYLIKTRGQQVTLSCSPISGHRSVSWYQQTPGQGLQFLFEYFSETQRNKGNFPGRFSGRQFSNSRSEMNVSTLELGDSALYLCASSLISENTEAFFGQGTRLTVV.

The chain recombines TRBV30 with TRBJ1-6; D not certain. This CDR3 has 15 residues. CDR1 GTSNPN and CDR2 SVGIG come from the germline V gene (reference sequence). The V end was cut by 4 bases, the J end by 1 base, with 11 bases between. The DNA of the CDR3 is TGTGCCTGGAAGGCGTGGAGGTCCTATAATTCACCCCTCCACTTT. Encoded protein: CAWKAWRSYNSPLHF.

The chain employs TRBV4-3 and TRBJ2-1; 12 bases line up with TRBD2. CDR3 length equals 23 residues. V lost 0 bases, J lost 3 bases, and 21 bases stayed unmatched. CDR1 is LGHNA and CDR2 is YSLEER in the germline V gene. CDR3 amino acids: CASSQEGPGLVTSGRSLYNEQFF. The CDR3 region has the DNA TGCGCCAGCAGCCAAGAAGGGCCAGGACTGGTGACTAGCGGGAGATCCCTCTACAATGAGCAGTTCTTC.

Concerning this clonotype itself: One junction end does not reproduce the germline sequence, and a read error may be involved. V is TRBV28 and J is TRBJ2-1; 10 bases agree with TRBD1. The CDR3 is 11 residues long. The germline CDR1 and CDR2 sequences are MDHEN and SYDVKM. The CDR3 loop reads CASSKAGTGDF. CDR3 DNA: TGTGCCAGCAGCAAAGCCGGGACAGGGGACTTC.

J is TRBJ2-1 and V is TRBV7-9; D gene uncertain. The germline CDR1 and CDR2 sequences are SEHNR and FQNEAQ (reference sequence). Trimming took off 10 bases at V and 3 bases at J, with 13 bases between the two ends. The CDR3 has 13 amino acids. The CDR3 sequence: CAMSPEHYNEQFF. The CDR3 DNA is TGTGCCATGAGCCCGGAGCACTACAATGAGCAGTTCTTC.

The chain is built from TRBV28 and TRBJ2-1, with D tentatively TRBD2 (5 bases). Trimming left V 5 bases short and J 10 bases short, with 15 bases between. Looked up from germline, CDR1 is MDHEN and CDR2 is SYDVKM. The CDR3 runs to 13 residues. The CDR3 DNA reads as TGTGCCAGCAGTCGACCCAGAGAGGGCGAGCAGTTCTTC. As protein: CASSRPREGEQFF.

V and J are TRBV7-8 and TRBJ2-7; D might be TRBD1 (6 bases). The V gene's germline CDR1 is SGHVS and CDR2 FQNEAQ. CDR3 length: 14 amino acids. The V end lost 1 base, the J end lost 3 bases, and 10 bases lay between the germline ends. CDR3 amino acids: CASSLEGQSYEQYF. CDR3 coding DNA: TGTGCCAGCAGCTTAGAAGGACAGAGCTACGAGCAGTACTTC.

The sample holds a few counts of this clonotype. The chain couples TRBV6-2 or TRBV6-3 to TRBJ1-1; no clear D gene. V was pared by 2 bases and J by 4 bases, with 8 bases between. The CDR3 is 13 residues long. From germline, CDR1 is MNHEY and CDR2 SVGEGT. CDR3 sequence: CASSYTRGTEAFF. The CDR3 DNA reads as TGTGCCAGCAGTTACACCCGGGGCACTGAAGCTTTCTTT.

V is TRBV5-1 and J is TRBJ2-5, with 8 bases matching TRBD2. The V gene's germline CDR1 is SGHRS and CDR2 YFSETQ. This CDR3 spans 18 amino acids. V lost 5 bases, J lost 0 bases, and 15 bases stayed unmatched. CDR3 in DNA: TGCGCCAGCAGTTTCAGGTTGATAGCGGGGACGTACCAAGAGACCCAGTACTTC. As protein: CASSFRLIAGTYQETQYF.

The CDR3 DNA is TGTGCCAGCAGCTTTGCGGGAGGGCCGGGTGAGCAGTTCTTC. It yields the protein CASSFAGGPGEQFF. The chain uses TRBV7-3 and TRBJ2-1; 9 bases agree with TRBD2. Germline CDR1 reads SGHTA; CDR2 reads FQGTGA. This CDR3 is built from 14 residues. After removal of 3 bases from V and 9 bases from J, the junction contained 6 bases not matched to a gene.

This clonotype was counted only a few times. CDR3 in DNA: TGTGCCAGCACTATAGGGACTAGCGGGAGTAATGAGCAGTTCTTC. Translating it yields CASTIGTSGSNEQFF. The chain recombines TRBV25-1 with TRBJ2-1, with TRBD2 matching over 14 bases. Germline V gives CDR1 MGHDK, CDR2 SYGVNS. CDR3 length: 15 amino acids. Unmatched junction bases numbered 6, after V lost 7 bases and J lost 7 bases.

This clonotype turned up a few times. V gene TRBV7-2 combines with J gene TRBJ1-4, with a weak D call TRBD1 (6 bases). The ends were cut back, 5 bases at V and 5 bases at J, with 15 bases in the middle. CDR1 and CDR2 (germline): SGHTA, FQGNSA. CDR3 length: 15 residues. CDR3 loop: CASSPGGGANEKLFF. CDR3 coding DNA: TGTGCCAGCAGCCCCGGAGGGGGGGCCAATGAAAAACTGTTTTTT.

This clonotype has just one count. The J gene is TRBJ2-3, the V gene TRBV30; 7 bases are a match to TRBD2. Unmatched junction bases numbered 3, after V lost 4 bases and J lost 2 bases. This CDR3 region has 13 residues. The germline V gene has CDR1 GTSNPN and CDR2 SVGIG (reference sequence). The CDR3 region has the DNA TGTGCCTGGAACCGGGACTACACAGATACGCAGTATTTT. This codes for CAWNRDYTDTQYF.

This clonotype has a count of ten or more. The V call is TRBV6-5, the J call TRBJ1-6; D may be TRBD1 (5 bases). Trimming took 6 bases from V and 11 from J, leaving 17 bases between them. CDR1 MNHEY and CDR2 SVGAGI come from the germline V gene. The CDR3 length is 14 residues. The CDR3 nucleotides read TGTGCCAGCAGCAGTTACGGTGGGGCGACACCCCTCCACTTT. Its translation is CASSSYGGATPLHF.

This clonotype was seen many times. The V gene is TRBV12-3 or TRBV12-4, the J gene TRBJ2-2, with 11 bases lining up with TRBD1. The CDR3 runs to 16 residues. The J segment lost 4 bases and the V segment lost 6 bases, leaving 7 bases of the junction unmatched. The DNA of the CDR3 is TGTGCCAGCAGAAGACCGGGACAGGGGGTCACCGGGGAGCTGTTTTTT. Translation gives CASRRPGQGVTGELFF.

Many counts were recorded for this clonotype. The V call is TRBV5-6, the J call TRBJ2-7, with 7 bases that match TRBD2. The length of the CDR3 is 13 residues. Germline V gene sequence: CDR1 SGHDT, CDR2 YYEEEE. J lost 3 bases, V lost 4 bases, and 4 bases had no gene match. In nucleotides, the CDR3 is TGTGCCAGCAGCCCAACTAGCGACTACGAGCAGTACTTC. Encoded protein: CASSPTSDYEQYF. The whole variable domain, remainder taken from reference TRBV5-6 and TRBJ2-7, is DAGVTQSPTHLIKTRGQQVTLRCSPKSGHDTVSWYQQALGQGPQFIFQYYEEEERQRGNFPDRFSGHQFPNYSSELNVNALLLGDSALYLCASSPTSDYEQYFGPGTRLTVT.

The CDR3 DNA is TGTGCCAGCAGCCATAGCGGGGGGGCCTGGACCGGGGAGCTGTTTTTT. It is translated as CASSHSGGAWTGELFF. The chain joins TRBV4-2 to TRBJ2-2, with 11 bases that match TRBD2. Germline V gives CDR1 LGHNA, CDR2 YNFKEQ. The junction had 5 bases not matched to a gene; V was cut back by 3 bases and J by 5 bases. This CDR3 is 16 amino acids long.

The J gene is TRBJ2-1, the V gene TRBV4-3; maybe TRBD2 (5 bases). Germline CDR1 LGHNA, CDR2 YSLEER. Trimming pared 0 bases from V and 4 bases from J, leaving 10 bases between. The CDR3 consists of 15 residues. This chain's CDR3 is CASSQDGRGYNEQFF. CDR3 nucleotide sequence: TGCGCCAGCAGCCAAGACGGTCGGGGTTACAATGAGCAGTTCTTC.

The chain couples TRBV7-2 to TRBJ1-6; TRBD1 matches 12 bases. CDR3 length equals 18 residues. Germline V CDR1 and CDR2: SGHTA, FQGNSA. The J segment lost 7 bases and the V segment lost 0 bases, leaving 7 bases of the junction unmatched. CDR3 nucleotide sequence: TGTGCCAGCAGCTTAGCCCCGGGACAGGGGGCCTCGAATTCACCCCTCCACTTT. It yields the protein CASSLAPGQGASNSPLHF. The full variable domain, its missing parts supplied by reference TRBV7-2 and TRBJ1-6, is GAGVSQSPSNKVTEKGKDVELRCDPISGHTALYWYRQSLGQGLEFLIYFQGNSAPDKSGLPSDRFSAERTGGSVSTLTIQRTQQEDSAVYLCASSLAPGQGASNSPLHFGNGTRLTVT.

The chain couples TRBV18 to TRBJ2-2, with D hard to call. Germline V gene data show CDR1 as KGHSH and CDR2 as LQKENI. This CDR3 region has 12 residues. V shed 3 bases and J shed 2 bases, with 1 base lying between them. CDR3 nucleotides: TGTGCCAGCTCACCCAACACCGGGGAGCTGTTTTTT. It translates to CASSPNTGELFF.

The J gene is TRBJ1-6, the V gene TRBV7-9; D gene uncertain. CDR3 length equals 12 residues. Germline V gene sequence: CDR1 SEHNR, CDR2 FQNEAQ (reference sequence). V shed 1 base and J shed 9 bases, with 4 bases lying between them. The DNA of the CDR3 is TGTGCCAGCAGCTTAGAAGCTTCACCCCTCCACTTT. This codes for CASSLEASPLHF.

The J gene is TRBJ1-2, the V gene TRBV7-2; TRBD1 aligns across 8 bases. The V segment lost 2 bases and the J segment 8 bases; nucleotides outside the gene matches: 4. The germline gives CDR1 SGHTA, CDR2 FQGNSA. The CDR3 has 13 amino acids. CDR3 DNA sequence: TGTGCCAGCAGCTTACAGGGGGCCCGGGGCTACACCTTC. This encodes CASSLQGARGYTF.

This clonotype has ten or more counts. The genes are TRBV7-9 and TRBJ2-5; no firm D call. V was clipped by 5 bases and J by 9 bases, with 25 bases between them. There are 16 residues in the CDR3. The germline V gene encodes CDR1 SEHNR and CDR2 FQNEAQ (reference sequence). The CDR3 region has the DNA TGTGCCAGCAGCCCGCCCTTCCGGACGGCTATTGGGTCCCAGTACTTC. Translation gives CASSPPFRTAIGSQYF.

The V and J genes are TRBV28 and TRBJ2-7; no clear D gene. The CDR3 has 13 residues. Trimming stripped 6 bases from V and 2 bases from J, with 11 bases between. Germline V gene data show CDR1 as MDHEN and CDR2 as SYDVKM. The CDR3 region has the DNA TGTGCCAGCAGCCCTAGTTCAACCTACGAGCAGTACTTC. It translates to CASSPSSTYEQYF.

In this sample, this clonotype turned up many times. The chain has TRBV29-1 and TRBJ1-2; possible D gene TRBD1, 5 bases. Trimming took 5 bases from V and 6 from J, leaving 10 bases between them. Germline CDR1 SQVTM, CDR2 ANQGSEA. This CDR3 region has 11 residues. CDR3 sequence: CSVLTGDGYTF. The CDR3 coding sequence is TGCAGCGTTCTAACAGGAGATGGCTACACCTTC.

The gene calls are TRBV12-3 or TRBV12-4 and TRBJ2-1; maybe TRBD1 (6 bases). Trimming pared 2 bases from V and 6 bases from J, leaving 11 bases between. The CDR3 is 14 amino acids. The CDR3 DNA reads TGTGCCAGCAGTTTAAGTTCAGGGGCCAATGAGCAGTTCTTC. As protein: CASSLSSGANEQFF.

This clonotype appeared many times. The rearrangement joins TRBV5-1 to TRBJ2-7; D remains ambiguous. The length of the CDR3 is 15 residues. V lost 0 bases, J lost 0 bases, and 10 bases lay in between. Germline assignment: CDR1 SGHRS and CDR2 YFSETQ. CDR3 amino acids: CASSLEFRGSYEQYF. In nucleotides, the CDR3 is TGCGCCAGCAGCTTGGAGTTTCGCGGCTCCTACGAGCAGTACTTC.

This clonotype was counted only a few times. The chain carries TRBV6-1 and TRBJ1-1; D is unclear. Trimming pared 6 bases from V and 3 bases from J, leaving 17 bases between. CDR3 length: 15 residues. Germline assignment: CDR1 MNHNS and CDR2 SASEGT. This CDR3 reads CASRSTGRSHTEAFF. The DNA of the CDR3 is TGTGCCAGCAGATCAACCGGGAGGTCACACACTGAAGCTTTCTTT.

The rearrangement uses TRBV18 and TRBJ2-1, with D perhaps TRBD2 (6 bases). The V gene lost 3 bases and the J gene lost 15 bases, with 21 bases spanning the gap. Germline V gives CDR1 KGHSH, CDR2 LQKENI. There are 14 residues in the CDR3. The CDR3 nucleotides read TGTGCCAGCTCACCTCGAGATCGACTAGTATTTCCGTTCTTC. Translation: CASSPRDRLVFPFF.

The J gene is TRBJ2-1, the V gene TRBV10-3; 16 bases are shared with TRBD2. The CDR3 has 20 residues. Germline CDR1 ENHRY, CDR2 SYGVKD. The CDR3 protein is CASSAGGLAGGPHSYNEQFF. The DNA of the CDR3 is TGTGCATCCAGTGCCGGGGGACTAGCGGGGGGGCCTCACTCCTACAATGAGCAGTTCTTC.